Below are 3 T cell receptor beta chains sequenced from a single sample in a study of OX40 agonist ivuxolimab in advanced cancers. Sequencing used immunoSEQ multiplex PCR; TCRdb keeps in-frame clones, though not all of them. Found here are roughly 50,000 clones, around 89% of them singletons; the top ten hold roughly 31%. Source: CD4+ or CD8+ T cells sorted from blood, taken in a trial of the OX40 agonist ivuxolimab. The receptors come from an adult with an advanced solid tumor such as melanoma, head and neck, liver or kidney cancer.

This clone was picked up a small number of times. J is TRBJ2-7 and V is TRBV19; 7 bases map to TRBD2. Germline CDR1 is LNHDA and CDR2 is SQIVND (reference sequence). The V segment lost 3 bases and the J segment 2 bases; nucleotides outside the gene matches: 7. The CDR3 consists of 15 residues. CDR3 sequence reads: CASSIRASGAYEQYF. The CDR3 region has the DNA TGTGCCAGTAGTATTAGGGCTAGCGGCGCCTACGAGCAGTACTTC.

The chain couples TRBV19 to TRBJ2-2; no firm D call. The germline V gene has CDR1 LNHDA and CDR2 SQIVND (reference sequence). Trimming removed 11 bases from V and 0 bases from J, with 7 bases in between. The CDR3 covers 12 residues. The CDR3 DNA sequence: TGTGCCCTTACCTCGAACACCGGGGAGCTGTTTTTT. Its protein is CALTSNTGELFF.

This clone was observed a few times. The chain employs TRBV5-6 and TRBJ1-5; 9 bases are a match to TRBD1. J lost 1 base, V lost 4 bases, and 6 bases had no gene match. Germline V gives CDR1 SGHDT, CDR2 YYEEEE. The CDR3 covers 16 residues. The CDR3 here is CASSHGTGRSNQPQHF. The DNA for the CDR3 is TGTGCCAGCAGCCACGGGACAGGGAGAAGCAATCAGCCCCAGCATTTT.